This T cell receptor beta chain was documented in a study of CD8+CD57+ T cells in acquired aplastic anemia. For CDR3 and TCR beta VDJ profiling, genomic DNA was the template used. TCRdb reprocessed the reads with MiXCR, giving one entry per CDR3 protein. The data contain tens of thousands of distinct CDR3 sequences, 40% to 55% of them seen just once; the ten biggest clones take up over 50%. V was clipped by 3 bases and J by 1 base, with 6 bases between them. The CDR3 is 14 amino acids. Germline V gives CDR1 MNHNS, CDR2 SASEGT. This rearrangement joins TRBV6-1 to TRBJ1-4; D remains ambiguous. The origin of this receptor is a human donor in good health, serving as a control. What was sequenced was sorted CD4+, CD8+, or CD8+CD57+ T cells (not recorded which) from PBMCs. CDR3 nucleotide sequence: TGTGCCAGCAGTGATCCCGGAACTAATGAAAAACTGTTTTTT. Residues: CASSDPGTNEKLFF.